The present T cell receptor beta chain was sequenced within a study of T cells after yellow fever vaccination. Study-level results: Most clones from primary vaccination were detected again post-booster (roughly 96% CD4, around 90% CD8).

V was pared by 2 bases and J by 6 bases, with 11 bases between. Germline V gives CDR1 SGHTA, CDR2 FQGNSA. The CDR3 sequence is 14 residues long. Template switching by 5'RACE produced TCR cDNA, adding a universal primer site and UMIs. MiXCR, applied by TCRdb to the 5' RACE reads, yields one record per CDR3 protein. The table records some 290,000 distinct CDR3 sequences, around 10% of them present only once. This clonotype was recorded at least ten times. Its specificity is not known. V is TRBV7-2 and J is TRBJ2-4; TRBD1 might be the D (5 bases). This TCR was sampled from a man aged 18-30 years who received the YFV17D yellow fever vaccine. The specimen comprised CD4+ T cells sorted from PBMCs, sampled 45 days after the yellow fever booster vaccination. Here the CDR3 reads CASSLSQGGNIQYF. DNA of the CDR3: TGTGCCAGCAGCTTAAGCCAGGGCGGAAACATTCAGTACTTC. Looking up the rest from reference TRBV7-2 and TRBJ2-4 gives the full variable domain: GAGVSQSPSNKVTEKGKDVELRCDPISGHTALYWYRQSLGQGLEFLIYFQGNSAPDKSGLPSDRFSAERTGGSVSTLTIQRTQQEDSAVYLCASSLSQGGNIQYFGAGTRLSVL.